Sample share makes the clone carrying this T cell receptor beta chain medium-sized. Data came from immunoSEQ multiplex PCR; TCRdb stores just in-frame clones and leaves some out. The table records 40,000 to 45,000 clones, 70% to 90% of them present only once. Per germline, CDR1 SGHTA and CDR2 FQGNSA. CDR3 length: 16 residues. V was pared by 2 bases and J by 0 bases, with 13 bases between. These data belong to a study of blood T cell repertoires in COVID-19. The wider study: T cells, B-cell-depleted T cells, or PBMCs provided the cDNA or gDNA that served as material.

The chain carries TRBV7-2 and TRBJ1-1; D call uncertain. This clonotype was obtained from a human donor in a cohort sampled during active COVID-19. Sequenced sample: peripheral blood. The CDR3 DNA reads as TGTGCCAGCAGCTTAAAGACTGGCGCCGTGAACACTGAAGCTTTCTTT. Its translation: CASSLKTGAVNTEAFF.